This TCR beta chain was captured by sequencing in a study of brain T cells in children with intractable seizures. Notes on the study in general: Only CDR3 sequence similarity suggested viral specificity, without known HCMV serostatus.

The CDR3 is 19 amino acids. With 4 bases clipped from V and 2 bases from J, the junction kept 12 bases outside the gene matches. The germline gives CDR1 SGHRS, CDR2 YFSETQ. Concerning this clone: Its cognate antigen is unknown.

Time point: blood from clinic visit 5 months post-surgery; TSC patient then seizure free. The sequenced cases were selected for having the highest brain T cell transcript signatures. Profiling relied on immunoSEQ multiplex PCR, and the TCRdb table lists in-frame clones only, not all of them. The table lists approximately 330,000 clones, approximately 93% of them singletons. Sequencing was performed on peripheral blood, taken around 5 months after surgery. The V and J genes are TRBV5-1 and TRBJ2-7; 16 bases line up with TRBD2. This sequence was found in a boy in the first two years of life with tuberous sclerosis and intractable seizures. As DNA, the CDR3 is TGCGCCAGCAGCGGGCTGGGACTAGCGGGAGGGCCGGTGGCCTACGAGCAGTACTTC. Translating gives CASSGLGLAGGPVAYEQYF.